The 21 T cell receptor beta chains in this list originate from one sample, sequenced in a study of blood T cell repertoires in COVID-19. The data were produced by immunoSEQ multiplex PCR, yet TCRdb's version contains in-frame clones alone and is incomplete. The sample holds hundreds of thousands of clones; 70% to 85% are singletons and the top ten take about 4%. The sequenced material came from peripheral blood. Receptor source: a woman aged 40 to 50 with active or convalescent COVID-19.

This chain links TRBV18 with TRBJ1-1; possibly TRBD1 for D (5 bases). This CDR3 is 14 amino acids long. Germline CDR1 is KGHSH and CDR2 is LQKENI. V was cut by 4 bases and J by 0 bases, with 9 bases left in between. The CDR3 sequence is CASSRGELNTEAFF. The CDR3 DNA reads as TGTGCCAGCTCACGGGGGGAACTGAACACTGAAGCTTTCTTT.

The sample holds a few counts of this clone. This chain uses TRBV18 with TRBJ1-5, with 9 positions matching TRBD1. From germline, CDR1 is KGHSH and CDR2 LQKENI. This CDR3 has 13 residues. Trimming removed 8 bases from V and 6 bases from J; junction bases left unmatched: 5. The CDR3 region is CASGQGPSQPQHF. CDR3 sequence (DNA): TGTGCCAGCGGACAGGGGCCAAGTCAGCCCCAGCATTTT.

The chain uses TRBV29-1 and TRBJ1-2, with TRBD1 matching over 7 bases. With V trimmed by 5 bases and J by 4 bases, 10 bases remained unmatched. CDR1 is SQVTM and CDR2 is ANQGSEA in the germline V gene. There are 14 residues in the CDR3. CDR3 sequence (DNA): TGCAGCGTTAAAAGAGGACAGGTCGGCTATGGCTACACCTTC. This codes for CSVKRGQVGYGYTF.

This clone was observed a single time. Other DNA sequences in the same sample also yield this CDR3. V and J are TRBV25-1 and TRBJ2-3; 9 positions match TRBD2. Germline assignment: CDR1 MGHDK and CDR2 SYGVNS. V was pared by 5 bases and J by 4 bases, with 4 bases of the junction left unmatched. CDR3 length: 14 residues. The CDR3 protein is CASSIRLAADTQYF. CDR3 DNA: TGTGCCAGCAGTATCCGACTAGCGGCAGATACGCAGTATTTT.

This clone has just a few counts. The chain has TRBV28 and TRBJ1-3; 10 nucleotides match TRBD1. The germline V gene encodes CDR1 MDHEN and CDR2 SYDVKM. The trim removed 7 bases at V and 2 bases at J, leaving 5 bases unmatched. CDR3 length: 15 residues. The CDR3 nucleotides read TGTGCCAGCACCCCCGGGACAGGGGCTGGAAACACCATATATTTT. It codes for CASTPGTGAGNTIYF.

This clone was detected many times. V gene TRBV12-3 or TRBV12-4 combines with J gene TRBJ1-5, with 7 bases aligning to TRBD1. V was clipped by 6 bases and J by 6 bases; unmatched bases: 2. The CDR3 has 12 amino acids. The CDR3 here is CASRDRVQPQHF. In DNA, the CDR3 is TGTGCCAGCAGAGACAGGGTTCAGCCCCAGCATTTT.

The CDR3 region has the DNA TGTGCTAGTGGTCCCCCAGTTTTTAGCAATCAGCCCCAGCATTTT. Protein: CASGPPVFSNQPQHF. The V gene is TRBV12-5, the J gene TRBJ1-5; no reliable D call. The V end was cut by 5 bases, the J end by 0 bases, with 11 bases between. The CDR3 is 15 amino acids. Germline V gene lookup returns CDR1 LGHNT and CDR2 FRNRAP.

This clone has ten or more counts. The chain has TRBV6-5 and TRBJ2-3; TRBD1 matches at 9 bases. There are 14 residues in the CDR3. CDR1 is MNHEY and CDR2 is SVGAGI in the germline V gene. V lost 6 bases and J lost 6; bases outside the gene matches: 7. The CDR3 is CASRVTGGWDTQYF. CDR3 nucleotides: TGTGCCAGCAGGGTAACAGGGGGCTGGGATACGCAGTATTTT.

This clone showed up just a few times. The rearrangement joins TRBV27 to TRBJ2-7; TRBD1 matches 8 bases. From germline, CDR1 is MNHEY and CDR2 SMNVEV (reference sequence). Trimming at V came to 5 bases and at J to 6 bases, leaving 9 bases not matched to a gene. CDR3 length: 14 residues. Here the CDR3 DNA reads TGTGCCAGCAGTGGAGGGACAGGTGCGGTCGAGCAGTACGTC. This gives the protein CASSGGTGAVEQYV.

This clone was seen a few times. V is TRBV28 and J is TRBJ1-2; perhaps TRBD1 as D (5 bases). V was clipped by 2 bases and J by 4 bases, with 20 bases between them. In germline, CDR1 is MDHEN, CDR2 SYDVKM. CDR3 length: 17 amino acids. Written as DNA, the CDR3 is TGTGCCAGCAGTTTAAAGACAGTGCCACCCGTGCTCTATGGCTACACCTTC. This sequence encodes CASSLKTVPPVLYGYTF.

The rearrangement links TRBV5-1 to TRBJ2-1; no clear D. The CDR3 totals 16 residues. Per germline, CDR1 SGHRS and CDR2 YFSETQ. V lost 1 base, J lost 0 bases, and 11 bases lay in between. The CDR3 region has the DNA TGCGCCAGCAGCTTGAGTCTAGTACTCTCCTACAATGAGCAGTTCTTC. Translation gives CASSLSLVLSYNEQFF.

The chain employs TRBV23-1 and TRBJ2-5; the match to TRBD1 covers 10 bases. TRBV23-1 is classed as an ORF, of uncertain function. This CDR3 is built from 16 residues. V shed 1 base and J 4 bases; nucleotides not matched to a gene: 6. The chain's CDR3 is CASSQYRGTGVETQYF. CDR3 nucleotides: TGCGCCAGCAGTCAATACCGCGGGACAGGGGTAGAGACCCAGTACTTC.

This chain joins TRBV10-3 and TRBJ1-1; D call uncertain. Germline V gene data show CDR1 as ENHRY and CDR2 as SYGVKD. The CDR3 is 16 amino acids. V lost 1 base to trimming and J lost 4 bases, with 16 bases between them. CDR3 sequence: CAISEFGGVSGTEAFF. DNA of the CDR3: TGTGCCATCAGTGAGTTCGGCGGAGTTAGCGGCACTGAAGCTTTCTTT.

The chain couples TRBV14 to TRBJ2-1, with 13 bases that match TRBD2. Germline lookup yields CDR1 SGHDN and CDR2 FVKESK. The CDR3 consists of 20 residues. Germline trimming cut 4 bases from V and 0 bases from J; bases unmatched to any gene: 12. The CDR3 protein is CASSPATSGGHSSSYNEQFF. The CDR3 nucleotides are TGTGCCAGCAGCCCGGCGACTAGCGGGGGGCATTCGAGCTCCTACAATGAGCAGTTCTTC.

The CDR3 protein is CASSFTGTANTEAFF. As DNA, the CDR3 is TGTGCCAGCAGCTTTACCGGGACAGCGAACACTGAAGCTTTCTTT. The chain carries TRBV9 and TRBJ1-1, with 7 bases matching TRBD1. Germline-derived CDR1 and CDR2 are SGDLS and YYNGEE. This CDR3 has 15 amino acids. J was trimmed by 1 base and V by 4 bases; bases with no gene match: 7.

V is TRBV5-4 and J is TRBJ2-7, with 8 bases aligning to TRBD2. This CDR3 region has 15 residues. Germline V lookup: CDR1 SGHNT, CDR2 YYREEE (reference sequence). The V gene end was trimmed by 0 bases and the J gene end by 0 bases; junction bases not matched to a gene: 2. The CDR3 loop is CASSLDAGGSYEQYF. CDR3 in DNA: TGTGCCAGCAGCTTGGATGCGGGGGGCTCCTACGAGCAGTACTTC.

J is TRBJ1-4 and V is TRBV19, with TRBD1 identical over 7 bases. Germline-derived CDR1 and CDR2 are LNHDA and SQIVND (reference sequence). CDR3 length equals 15 residues. V was pared by 4 bases and J by 8 bases, with 10 bases of the junction left unmatched. CDR3 nucleotides: TGTGCCAGTAGTACTTACAGGGGACCGAACGAAAAACTGTTTTTT. Encoded protein: CASSTYRGPNEKLFF. Variable domain in full (rest from reference TRBV19 and TRBJ1-4): DGGITQSPKYLFRKEGQNVTLSCEQNLNHDAMYWYRQDPGQGLRLIYYSQIVNDFQKGDIAEGYSVSREKKESFPLTVTSAQKNPTAFYLCASSTYRGPNEKLFFGSGTQLSVL.

The chain couples TRBV19 to TRBJ2-5; 8 nucleotides align to TRBD1. Germline V CDR1 and CDR2: LNHDA, SQIVND (reference sequence). The CDR3 has 14 amino acids. Germline trimming cut 5 bases from V and 5 bases from J; bases unmatched to any gene: 7. This CDR3 reads CASSGTGGRETQYF. CDR3 nucleotides: TGTGCCAGTAGTGGCACAGGGGGGAGGGAGACCCAGTACTTC.

This clone was detected only a few times. The chain combines TRBV24-1 with TRBJ2-1, with TRBD1 matching 9 bases. With 3 bases clipped from V and 4 bases from J, the junction kept 3 bases outside the gene matches. This CDR3 spans 15 amino acids. Germline values: CDR1 KGHDR, CDR2 SFDVKD. The CDR3 nucleotides read TGTGCCACCAGTGATCGGACAGGGGAATACAATGAGCAGTTCTTC. This translates into CATSDRTGEYNEQFF.

The chain employs TRBV7-3 and TRBJ1-4; D is ambiguous. V was pared by 5 bases and J by 0 bases, with 10 bases between. The CDR3 is 15 residues long. Germline-derived CDR1 and CDR2 are SGHTA and FQGTGA. The CDR3 DNA follows: TGTGCCAGCAGCCCGAGTATCACAACTAATGAAAAACTGTTTTTT. Amino acids: CASSPSITTNEKLFF. Together with reference TRBV7-3 and TRBJ1-4, the CDR3 gives the full variable domain: GAGVSQTPSNKVTEKGKYVELRCDPISGHTALYWYRQSLGQGPEFLIYFQGTGAADDSGLPNDRFFAVRPEGSVSTLKIQRTERGDSAVYLCASSPSITTNEKLFFGSGTQLSVL.

Only one count was recorded for this clone. V and J are TRBV19 and TRBJ1-2, with 12 bases aligning to TRBD1. The V segment lost 6 bases and the J segment 7 bases; nucleotides outside the gene matches: 12. Germline assignment: CDR1 LNHDA and CDR2 SQIVND (reference sequence). The CDR3 covers 16 residues. CDR3 DNA: TGTGCCAGTAGCAGCGGGACAGGGGGCGGACTCTTTGGCTACACCTTC. This gives the protein CASSSGTGGGLFGYTF.